What follows are 4 T cell receptor beta chains derived from one specimen sequenced in a study of cytomegalovirus exposure and HLA in healthy donors. The table came from immunoSEQ multiplex PCR; TCRdb's copy has only in-frame clones and leaves some out. The sample includes some 290,000 clones, 88% of them seen just once. What was sequenced was PBMCs. The receptors stem from a man aged 25 to 40 in good health and CMV-seronegative.

The V gene is TRBV5-8, the J gene TRBJ2-3, with D possibly being TRBD2 (5 bases). V lost 3 bases and J lost 2, with 16 bases in between. The V gene's germline CDR1 is SGHTS and CDR2 YDEGEE. There are 16 residues in the CDR3. This chain's CDR3 is CASSSRRRTVTDTQYF. DNA of the CDR3: TGTGCCAGCAGCTCACGAAGGCGGACTGTCACAGATACGCAGTATTTT.

The CDR3 loop reads CASSSRTGEYTQYF. CDR3 bases: TGTGCCAGCAGCTCACGGACAGGGGAATATACGCAGTATTTT. The rearrangement uses TRBV7-8 and TRBJ2-3; 9 nucleotides match TRBD1. V shed 4 bases, J shed 7 bases, and the junction held 6 bases outside the gene matches. Germline V lookup: CDR1 SGHVS, CDR2 FQNEAQ. The CDR3 contains 14 residues.

The chain has TRBV19 and TRBJ2-7, with TRBD1 matching 10 bases. Trimming took 4 bases from V and 2 from J; bases not matched to a gene: 8. The CDR3 is 16 residues long. CDR1 and CDR2 (germline): LNHDA, SQIVND (reference sequence). CDR3 sequence: CASSNAPGQGTYEQYF. CDR3 DNA: TGTGCCAGTAGTAATGCCCCGGGACAGGGGACCTACGAGCAGTACTTC. Looking up the rest from reference TRBV19 and TRBJ2-7 gives the full variable domain: DGGITQSPKYLFRKEGQNVTLSCEQNLNHDAMYWYRQDPGQGLRLIYYSQIVNDFQKGDIAEGYSVSREKKESFPLTVTSAQKNPTAFYLCASSNAPGQGTYEQYFGPGTRLTVT.

The rearrangement links TRBV11-2 to TRBJ2-7; D call uncertain. V was clipped by 0 bases and J by 12 bases, with 12 bases between them. Germline lookup yields CDR1 SGHAT and CDR2 FQNNGV. The CDR3 totals 12 residues. CDR3 coding DNA: TGTGCCAGCAGCTTAGATCAAATGCGTCGGTACTTC. Residues: CASSLDQMRRYF.